The TCR beta chain under discussion was sequenced for a study of blood T cell repertoires in COVID-19. Across the whole study: Researchers got acute and convalescent COVID-19 samples from the United States, Italy and Spain. Nucleic acid was either cDNA or gDNA, and it came from T cells, B-cell-depleted T cells, or PBMCs.

Under the authors' procedure: For nucleated cells, counts were estimated from reference gene primer amplification. Clones were read by immunoSEQ multiplex PCR, and TCRdb kept only the in-frame ones, dropping some. For V, J and clone size, that table is used; D and trimming come from the DNA. The top ten clones hold 9.5% to 12% of a sample with about 98,000 clones, about 84% of them seen once. The CDR3 is 14 residues long. CDR1 is SGHNT, CDR2 YYREEE, per germline (reference sequence). V lost 6 bases to trimming and J lost 7 bases; unmatched junction nucleotides: 9. The origin of this receptor is a woman of 80 years or more with acute or convalescent COVID-19. Sequencing was carried out using peripheral blood. The J gene is TRBJ2-2, the V gene TRBV5-4; TRBD1 agrees at 7 bases. As DNA, the CDR3 is TGTGCCAGCACCAATACAGGGGTGGGCGGGGAGCTGTTTTTT. It yields the protein CASTNTGVGGELFF. The full variable domain, in which reference TRBV5-4 and TRBJ2-2 provide the parts outside the CDR3, is ETGVTQSPTHLIKTRGQQVTLRCSSQSGHNTVSWYQQALGQGPQFIFQYYREEENGRGNFPPRFSGLQFPNYSSELNVNALELDDSALYLCASTNTGVGGELFFGEGSRLTVL.